The 32 T cell receptor beta chains presented below share a single source sample, sequenced in a study of radiation and T cells in renal cell carcinoma (dated by TCRdb to 2019 to 2021). The method behind the library was the immunoSEQ multiplex PCR assay. In TCRdb, the immuneACCESS table is reduced to in-frame sequences with V and J assigned. These tables do not hold every clone; where another copy was compared, an unresolved V gene accounts for under half, and the others remain unexplained. The sample table lists about 90,000 clones, roughly 82% of them with a count of one. Jointly, the top ten make up 7.2% of the sample. The sample's time point label, decoded: blood 4 weeks post-SBRT, at nephrectomy. The treatment or condition label for this specimen denotes: 15 Gy SBRT to primary tumor, nephrectomy 4 weeks later. Sequencing was performed on blood, taken from a patient whose treatment included radiotherapy and nephrectomy. These receptors were obtained from a man aged 60 to 69 with renal cell carcinoma.

The rearrangement uses TRBV7-2 and TRBJ2-7; 8 bases are shared with TRBD1. V lost 4 bases and J lost 6; bases outside the gene matches: 5. Germline CDR1 reads SGHTA; CDR2 reads FQGNSA. CDR3 length: 13 residues. The CDR3: CASSSSQGGEQYF. In nucleotides, the CDR3 is TGTGCCAGCAGCTCATCACAGGGGGGCGAGCAGTACTTC.

This clone was found a few times. This chain connects TRBV30 to TRBJ2-2, with D perhaps matching TRBD1 or TRBD2 (6 bases each). Germline values: CDR1 GTSNPN, CDR2 SVGIG (reference sequence). The CDR3 consists of 14 residues. Between the trimmed V and J ends, which lost 3 bases and 4 bases, there was a span of 12 bases. The CDR3 here is CAWREGGSTGELFF. CDR3 coding DNA: TGTGCCTGGAGGGAAGGGGGGTCCACCGGGGAGCTGTTTTTT.

J is TRBJ1-1 and V is TRBV7-8; D gene unclear. Germline CDR1 reads SGHVS; CDR2 reads FQNEAQ. V was clipped by 5 bases and J by 10 bases, with 17 bases between them. The CDR3 runs 13 residues. CDR3 coding DNA: TGTGCCAGCAGCCCCGATCGCGGCGGGCGAGCTTTCTTT. This translates into CASSPDRGGRAFF.

V and J are TRBV2 and TRBJ2-5; 8 positions match TRBD2. In germline, CDR1 is SNHLY, CDR2 FYNNEI. The CDR3 contains 13 residues. After removal of 9 bases from V and 5 bases from J, the junction contained 8 bases not matched to a gene. The CDR3 DNA reads TGTGCCAGAGATAGCGGGAAGGGGGAGACCCAGTACTTC. It encodes CARDSGKGETQYF.

The genes are TRBV5-1 and TRBJ1-1, with D perhaps TRBD1 (5 bases). The CDR3 is 15 amino acids. Trimming pared 4 bases from V and 4 bases from J, leaving 17 bases between. Germline V CDR1 and CDR2: SGHRS, YFSETQ. The CDR3 DNA sequence: TGCGCCAGCAGCCTCGACAGTGCCCCGACCACTGAAGCTTTCTTT. The encoded protein is CASSLDSAPTTEAFF. Combining the CDR3 with reference TRBV5-1 and TRBJ1-1 gives the whole variable domain KAGVTQTPRYLIKTRGQQVTLSCSPISGHRSVSWYQQTPGQGLQFLFEYFSETQRNKGNFPGRFSGRQFSNSRSEMNVSTLELGDSALYLCASSLDSAPTTEAFFGQGTRLTVV.

Only a few counts were recorded for this clone. The chain links TRBV19 to TRBJ2-7, with a possible D match to TRBD1 (5 bases). Looked up from germline, CDR1 is LNHDA and CDR2 is SQIVND (reference sequence). The germline V and J ends were trimmed by 5 bases and 4 bases, with 18 bases remaining between them. This CDR3 has 15 residues. DNA for the CDR3: TGTGCCAGTAGTCTCGGACATGGGCTTGGATACGAGCAGTACTTC. Amino acids: CASSLGHGLGYEQYF.

The chain links TRBV4-1 to TRBJ2-5, with D maybe TRBD2 (6 bases). CDR1 is MGHRA, CDR2 YSYEKL, per germline. Trimming removed 1 base from V and 2 bases from J, with 8 bases in between. The CDR3 loop spans 14 amino acids. The CDR3 sequence is CASSQGDFQETQYF. The DNA of the CDR3 is TGCGCCAGCAGCCAAGGGGACTTTCAAGAGACCCAGTACTTC.

The chain uses TRBV27 and TRBJ2-3; no clear D. V was trimmed by 5 bases and J by 3 bases, leaving 12 bases between them. This CDR3 is built from 14 residues. CDR1 is MNHEY, CDR2 SMNVEV, per germline (reference sequence). CDR3 sequence reads: CASSQQLFTDTQYF. Written as DNA, the CDR3 is TGTGCCAGCAGTCAACAACTATTTACAGATACGCAGTATTTT.

This sequence joins TRBV5-1 and TRBJ2-7; perhaps TRBD2 as D (5 bases). The V gene lost 0 bases and the J gene lost 1 base, with 8 bases spanning the gap. The CDR3 runs 14 residues. Germline CDR1 SGHRS, CDR2 YFSETQ. The CDR3 bases are TGCGCCAGCAGCTTGGCTGGGGAGTCCTACGAGCAGTACTTC. It specifies CASSLAGESYEQYF. Based on the CDR3 plus reference TRBV5-1 and TRBJ2-7, the full variable domain is KAGVTQTPRYLIKTRGQQVTLSCSPISGHRSVSWYQQTPGQGLQFLFEYFSETQRNKGNFPGRFSGRQFSNSRSEMNVSTLELGDSALYLCASSLAGESYEQYFGPGTRLTVT.

This clone has a single count. The genes are TRBV19 and TRBJ2-1; 8 bases fit TRBD2. Germline V gives CDR1 LNHDA, CDR2 SQIVND (reference sequence). The CDR3 runs 14 residues. V dropped 3 bases and J dropped 4; count of bases not matched to a gene: 2. The CDR3 region is CASSMSGRYNEQFF. CDR3 DNA: TGTGCCAGTAGTATGAGCGGGAGATACAATGAGCAGTTCTTC.

The sample holds a few counts of this clone. The CDR3 loop reads CASIGGGTEAFF. The CDR3 coding sequence is TGTGCCAGCATAGGAGGTGGGACTGAAGCTTTCTTT. The chain employs TRBV5-6 and TRBJ1-1; D is uncertain. The CDR3 is 12 residues long. Germline V gene data show CDR1 as SGHDT and CDR2 as YYEEEE. The V and J ends lost 6 bases and 5 bases respectively, with 11 bases between them. Combining the CDR3 with reference TRBV5-6 and TRBJ1-1 gives the whole variable domain DAGVTQSPTHLIKTRGQQVTLRCSPKSGHDTVSWYQQALGQGPQFIFQYYEEEERQRGNFPDRFSGHQFPNYSSELNVNALLLGDSALYLCASIGGGTEAFFGQGTRLTVV.

The V call is TRBV29-1, the J call TRBJ2-7; 11 nucleotides agree with TRBD2. The V segment lost 5 bases and the J segment 9 bases; nucleotides outside the gene matches: 12. Germline CDR1 is SQVTM and CDR2 is ANQGSEA. The CDR3 loop spans 14 amino acids. DNA of the CDR3: TGCAGCGTTCTCCTAGCGGGAGGAATCAGAGCGCAGTACTTC. It is translated as CSVLLAGGIRAQYF.

V gene TRBV6-5 combines with J gene TRBJ2-7, with TRBD1 matching over 9 bases. The CDR3 length is 15 residues. V was pared by 1 base and J by 5 bases, with 6 bases of the junction left unmatched. The germline V gene encodes CDR1 MNHEY and CDR2 SVGAGI. The CDR3 protein is CASSYFRDRADEQYF. In DNA form, the CDR3 reads TGTGCCAGCAGTTACTTCAGGGACAGGGCTGACGAGCAGTACTTC.

The genes are TRBV28 and TRBJ2-7; D may be TRBD1 or TRBD2 (5 bases each). This CDR3 is 13 amino acids long. Germline V lookup: CDR1 MDHEN, CDR2 SYDVKM. V lost 0 bases and J 2 bases, leaving 5 bases between the germline ends. CDR3 sequence reads: CASSLWGAYEQYF. Written as DNA, the CDR3 is TGTGCCAGCAGTTTATGGGGGGCCTACGAGCAGTACTTC.

The gene calls are TRBV30 and TRBJ1-5; D call uncertain. Per germline, CDR1 GTSNPN and CDR2 SVGIG (reference sequence). CDR3 length: 13 residues. With 0 bases removed from V and 7 bases from J, the gap between germline ends came to 10 bases. The DNA of the CDR3 is TGTGCCTGGAGTGTTGGGGTGGAACAGCCCCAGCATTTT. It specifies CAWSVGVEQPQHF.

This chain connects TRBV7-9 to TRBJ2-6; possibly TRBD1 for D (6 bases). V was pared by 4 bases and J by 0 bases, with 13 bases between. Germline V gene sequence: CDR1 SEHNR, CDR2 FQNEAQ (reference sequence). The CDR3 runs 17 residues. The chain's CDR3 is CASSSGAGFSGANVLTF. DNA of the CDR3: TGTGCCAGCAGCTCAGGGGCAGGGTTCTCTGGGGCCAACGTCCTGACTTTC.

This clone was seen only once. As DNA, the CDR3 is TGTGCCAGCAGCTTAGGGGCGAACACTGAAGCTTTCTTT. Protein: CASSLGANTEAFF. This chain connects TRBV11-2 to TRBJ1-1; unclear D gene. CDR3 length: 13 amino acids. Germline V gives CDR1 SGHAT, CDR2 FQNNGV. The V end lost 1 base, the J end lost 1 base, and 4 bases lay between the germline ends.

The rearrangement joins TRBV4-3 to TRBJ2-7, with 9 bases fitting TRBD1. Germline-derived CDR1 and CDR2 are LGHNA and YSLEER. The CDR3 runs 16 residues. J was trimmed by 3 bases and V by 2 bases; bases with no gene match: 8. DNA of the CDR3: TGCGCCAGCAGCCAATATCCACAGGGGGCAAACTACGAGCAGTACTTC. This gives the protein CASSQYPQGANYEQYF.

The chain is built from TRBV5-5 and TRBJ2-7; perhaps TRBD2 as D (5 bases). The length of the CDR3 is 16 residues. CDR1 and CDR2 from the germline V gene are SGHKS and YYEKEE (reference sequence). V gave up 4 bases and J gave up 5 bases, with 22 bases separating them. The CDR3 nucleotides read TGTGCCAGCAGCCCGGAGGCAGGCGTAGGGCTCCACGAGCAGTACTTC. Residues: CASSPEAGVGLHEQYF. Drawing the rest from reference TRBV5-5 and TRBJ2-7, the complete variable domain is DAGVTQSPTHLIKTRGQQVTLRCSPISGHKSVSWYQQVLGQGPQFIFQYYEKEERGRGNFPDRFSARQFPNYSSELNVNALLLGDSALYLCASSPEAGVGLHEQYFGPGTRLTVT.

CDR3 loop: CASSLNPTPTGIANEKLFF. The CDR3 coding sequence is TGCGCCAGCAGCTTGAACCCCACGCCGACAGGGATAGCTAATGAAAAACTGTTTTTT. The V gene is TRBV5-1, the J gene TRBJ1-4; 7 bases align to TRBD1. Looked up from germline, CDR1 is SGHRS and CDR2 is YFSETQ. The CDR3 has 19 amino acids. Unmatched junction bases numbered 15, after V lost 1 base and J lost 3 bases.

CDR3 amino acids: CASSQAILAKNIQYF. CDR3 nucleotide sequence: TGCGCCAGCAGCCAGGCCATACTAGCCAAAAACATTCAGTACTTC. The chain couples TRBV4-1 to TRBJ2-4, with D hard to call. CDR1 and CDR2 (germline): MGHRA, YSYEKL. This CDR3 comprises 15 residues. Deletions cut 3 bases from V and 0 bases from J, with 9 bases between.

The chain is built from TRBV27 and TRBJ2-3; D is perhaps TRBD2 (6 bases). The CDR3 spans 15 residues. Germline-derived CDR1 and CDR2 are MNHEY and SMNVEV (reference sequence). V was pared by 2 bases and J by 0 bases, with 9 bases between. The CDR3 reads CASSLGGSSTDTQYF. The CDR3 nucleotides are TGTGCCAGCAGTTTAGGAGGGAGCAGCACAGATACGCAGTATTTT.

This chain connects TRBV19 to TRBJ1-1; TRBD1 might be the D (6 bases). Trimming removed 5 bases at V and 3 bases at J, with 19 bases between. The V gene's germline CDR1 is LNHDA and CDR2 SQIVND (reference sequence). The CDR3 is 16 residues long. CDR3 protein: CASSSYSGGPHTEAFF. The CDR3 region has the DNA TGTGCCAGTAGTTCGTACTCCGGGGGGCCCCACACTGAAGCTTTCTTT.

The CDR3 is CASSLDPAGQGAGTQYF. CDR3 in DNA: TGTGCCAGCAGCTTAGATCCGGCGGGACAGGGGGCGGGTACGCAGTATTTT. J is TRBJ2-3 and V is TRBV11-2; 12 positions agree with TRBD1. This CDR3 contains 17 residues. Germline trimming cut 0 bases from V and 8 bases from J; bases unmatched to any gene: 9. The germline CDR1 and CDR2 sequences are SGHAT and FQNNGV.

The chain has TRBV7-2 and TRBJ2-5; 8 nucleotides match TRBD2. The germline V gene has CDR1 SGHTA and CDR2 FQGNSA. The CDR3 consists of 14 residues. V dropped 5 bases and J dropped 2; count of bases not matched to a gene: 4. CDR3 region: CASSPTSGQETQYF. As DNA, the CDR3 is TGTGCCAGCAGCCCAACTAGCGGACAAGAGACCCAGTACTTC.

The genes are TRBV15 and TRBJ1-1; 8 nucleotides align to TRBD1. Trimming took 8 bases from V and 5 from J; bases not matched to a gene: 10. From germline, CDR1 is LNHNV and CDR2 YYDKDF (reference sequence). CDR3 length: 14 amino acids. CDR3 sequence reads: CATRQGPRGTEAFF. CDR3 in DNA: TGTGCCACCCGACAGGGGCCCCGAGGGACTGAAGCTTTCTTT.

The J gene is TRBJ2-7, the V gene TRBV2, with TRBD2 matching over 10 bases. The CDR3 totals 14 residues. V trimming: 5 bases; J trimming: 5 bases; junction bases outside the gene matches: 6. Germline V gene data show CDR1 as SNHLY and CDR2 as FYNNEI. The CDR3: CASSLQRGGNEQYF. CDR3 coding DNA: TGTGCCAGCAGTTTACAGCGGGGGGGAAACGAGCAGTACTTC.

This clone was seen once. The rearrangement links TRBV27 to TRBJ2-7, with D possibly matching TRBD1 (6 bases). The germline gives CDR1 MNHEY, CDR2 SMNVEV (reference sequence). The germline V and J ends were trimmed by 5 bases and 2 bases, with 19 bases remaining between them. The CDR3 totals 16 residues. The CDR3 loop reads CASSPFYPGAPYEQYF. In DNA, the CDR3 is TGTGCCAGCAGTCCATTTTATCCAGGGGCACCCTACGAGCAGTACTTC.

The chain is built from TRBV4-2 and TRBJ2-2; 11 positions agree with TRBD2. V dropped 1 base and J dropped 4; count of bases not matched to a gene: 8. Germline assignment: CDR1 LGHNA and CDR2 YNFKEQ. The CDR3 spans 18 residues. The CDR3 loop is CASSQASASGRSTGELFF. CDR3 nucleotide sequence: TGTGCCAGCAGCCAAGCATCGGCTAGCGGGAGGTCCACCGGGGAGCTGTTTTTT.

This chain joins TRBV2 and TRBJ2-2, with D possibly TRBD1 on 5 matching bases. In germline, CDR1 is SNHLY, CDR2 FYNNEI. This CDR3 has 14 amino acids. Between the trimmed V and J ends, which lost 8 bases and 2 bases, there was a span of 12 bases. CDR3 coding DNA: TGTGCCAGCCGGGCAGGGCAAAACACCGGGGAGCTGTTTTTT. Protein sequence: CASRAGQNTGELFF.

J is TRBJ2-2 and V is TRBV10-3; 14 bases agree with TRBD2. Germline assignment: CDR1 ENHRY and CDR2 SYGVKD. V was clipped by 9 bases and J by 8 bases; unmatched bases: 8. The CDR3 length is 15 residues. The CDR3 sequence: CAITEGLAGAGELFF. In nucleotides, the CDR3 is TGTGCCATTACGGAGGGACTAGCGGGAGCTGGGGAGCTGTTTTTT.

Only one count was recorded for this clone. The genes are TRBV28 and TRBJ2-7; D is perhaps TRBD1 or TRBD2 (5 bases each). Germline values: CDR1 MDHEN, CDR2 SYDVKM. The length of the CDR3 is 13 residues. V lost 3 bases, J lost 2 bases, and 8 bases lay in between. The chain's CDR3 is CASSFQGAYEQYF. CDR3 coding DNA: TGTGCCAGCAGTTTTCAGGGAGCCTACGAGCAGTACTTC.